This record concerns one TCR beta chain sequence. Its antigen remains unidentified. This sample was taken from a study of regulatory T cells in long-lasting Graves disease. This CDR3 spans 13 amino acids. Trimming removed 0 bases from V and 10 bases from J, with 10 bases in between. Looked up from germline, CDR1 is LGHNT and CDR2 is FRNRAP. Stated time point: newly diagnosed GD, antithyroid drugs for less than 3 months. Construction of the TCR library relied on RNA isolated from PBMCs. Sequencing libraries for TCR beta were prepared with iRepertoire HTBI primers and Arm-PCR of CDR3 regions. TCRdb re-derived calls from the multiplex PCR reads in MiXCR, one entry per CDR3 protein. The table shows 350,000 to 450,000 distinct CDR3 sequences, with under 15% occurring only once. Findings and limits, study-wide: Newly diagnosed Graves' patients had higher TCR diversity than persistent ones. Persistent disease exhibited a predilection for TRBV28, TRBJ1-2 and TRBJ2-5.

Separately, the same data were catalogued under a study of T cells in Graves' hyperthyroidism and ophthalmopathy. According to that study: Among thyroid clonotypes expanded above 0.001, most also appeared in blood. Ophthalmopathy, as predicted by the model, came a median approximately 5.9 months after the prediction.

The source is a woman aged 30 to 39 with Graves disease. The chain recombines TRBV12-5 with TRBJ2-1; no definite D call. Sequenced here: peripheral blood mononuclear cells (PBMCs), sampled at new diagnosis, from a patient treated with antithyroid drugs. The CDR3 sequence is CASGLVNFREQFF. The CDR3 region has the DNA TGTGCTAGTGGTTTGGTAAACTTTCGGGAGCAGTTCTTC.